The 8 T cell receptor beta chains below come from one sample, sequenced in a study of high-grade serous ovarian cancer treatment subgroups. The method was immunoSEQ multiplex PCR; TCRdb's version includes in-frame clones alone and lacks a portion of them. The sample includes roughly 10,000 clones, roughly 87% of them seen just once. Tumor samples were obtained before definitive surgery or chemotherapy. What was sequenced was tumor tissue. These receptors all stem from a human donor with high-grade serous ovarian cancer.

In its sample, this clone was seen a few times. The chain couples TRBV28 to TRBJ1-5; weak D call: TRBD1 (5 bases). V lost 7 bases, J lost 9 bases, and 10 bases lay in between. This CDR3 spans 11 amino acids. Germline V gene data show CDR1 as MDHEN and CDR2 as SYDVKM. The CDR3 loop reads CASTGTGPQHF. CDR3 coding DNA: TGTGCCAGCACCGGGACTGGGCCCCAGCATTTT.

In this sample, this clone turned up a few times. CDR3 sequence (DNA): TGCAGCGTTGTAAAGGGGAGCAGGGACACTGAAGCTTTCTTT. Amino acid sequence: CSVVKGSRDTEAFF. This rearrangement joins TRBV29-1 to TRBJ1-1; tentative D call: TRBD1 (5 bases). This CDR3 contains 14 residues. V was shortened by 4 bases and J by 3 bases, with 15 bases between the two germline ends. Germline assignment: CDR1 SQVTM and CDR2 ANQGSEA.

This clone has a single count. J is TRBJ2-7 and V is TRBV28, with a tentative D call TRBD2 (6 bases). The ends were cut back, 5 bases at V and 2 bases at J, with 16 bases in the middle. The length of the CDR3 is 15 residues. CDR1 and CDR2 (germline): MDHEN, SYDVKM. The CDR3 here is CASSNGLIRAYEQYF. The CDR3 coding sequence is TGTGCCAGCAGTAACGGACTAATACGGGCCTACGAGCAGTACTTC.

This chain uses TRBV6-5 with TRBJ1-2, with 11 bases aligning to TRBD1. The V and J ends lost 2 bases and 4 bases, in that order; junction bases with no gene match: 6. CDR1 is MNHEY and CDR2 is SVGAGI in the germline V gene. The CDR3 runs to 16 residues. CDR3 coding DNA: TGTGCCAGCAGTTACAAGTGGACAGGGGGCACCTATGGCTACACCTTC. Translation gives CASSYKWTGGTYGYTF.

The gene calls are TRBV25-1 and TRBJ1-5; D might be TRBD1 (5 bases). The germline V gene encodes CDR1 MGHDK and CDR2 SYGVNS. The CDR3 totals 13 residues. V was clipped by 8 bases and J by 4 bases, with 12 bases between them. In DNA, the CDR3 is TGTGCCAGCCGAGGGACGGGAAATCAGCCCCAGCATTTT. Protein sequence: CASRGTGNQPQHF.

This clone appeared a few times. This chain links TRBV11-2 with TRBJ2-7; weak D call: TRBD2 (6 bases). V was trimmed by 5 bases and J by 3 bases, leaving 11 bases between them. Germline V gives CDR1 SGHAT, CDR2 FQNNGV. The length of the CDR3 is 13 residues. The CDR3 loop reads CASSPAGLYEQYF. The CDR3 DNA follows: TGTGCCAGCAGCCCAGCGGGCCTCTACGAGCAGTACTTC. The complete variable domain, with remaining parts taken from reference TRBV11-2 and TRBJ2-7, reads EAGVAQSPRYKIIEKRQSVAFWCNPISGHATLYWYQQILGQGPKLLIQFQNNGVVDDSQLPKDRFSAERLKGVDSTLKIQPAKLEDSAVYLCASSPAGLYEQYFGPGTRLTVT.

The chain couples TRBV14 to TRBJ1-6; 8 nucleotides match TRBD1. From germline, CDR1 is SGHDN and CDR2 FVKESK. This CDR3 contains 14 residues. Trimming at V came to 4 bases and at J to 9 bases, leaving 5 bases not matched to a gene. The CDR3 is CASSLPDRASPLHF. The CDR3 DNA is TGTGCCAGCAGCCTCCCGGACAGGGCTTCACCCCTCCACTTT.

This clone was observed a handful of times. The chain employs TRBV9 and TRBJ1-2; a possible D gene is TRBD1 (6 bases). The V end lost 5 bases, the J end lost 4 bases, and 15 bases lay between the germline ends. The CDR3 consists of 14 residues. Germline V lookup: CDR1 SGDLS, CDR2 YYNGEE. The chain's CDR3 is CASSDPRTAYGYTF. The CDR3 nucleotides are TGTGCCAGCAGTGATCCTCGGACAGCCTATGGCTACACCTTC.